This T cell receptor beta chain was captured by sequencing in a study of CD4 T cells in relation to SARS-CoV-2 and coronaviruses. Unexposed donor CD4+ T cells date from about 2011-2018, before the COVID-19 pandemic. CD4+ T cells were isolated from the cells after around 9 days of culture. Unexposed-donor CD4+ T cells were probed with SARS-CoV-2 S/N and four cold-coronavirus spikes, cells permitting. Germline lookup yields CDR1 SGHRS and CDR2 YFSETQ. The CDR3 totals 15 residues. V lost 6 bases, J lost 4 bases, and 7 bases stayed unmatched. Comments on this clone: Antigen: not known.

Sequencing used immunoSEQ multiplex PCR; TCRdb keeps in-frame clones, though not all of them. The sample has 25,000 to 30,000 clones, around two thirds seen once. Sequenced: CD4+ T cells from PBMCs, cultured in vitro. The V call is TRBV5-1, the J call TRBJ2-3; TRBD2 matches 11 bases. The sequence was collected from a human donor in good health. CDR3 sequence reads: CASTRSGGVADTQYF. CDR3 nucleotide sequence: TGCGCCAGCACCCGTAGCGGGGGGGTGGCAGATACGCAGTATTTT. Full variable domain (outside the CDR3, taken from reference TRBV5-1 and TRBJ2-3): KAGVTQTPRYLIKTRGQQVTLSCSPISGHRSVSWYQQTPGQGLQFLFEYFSETQRNKGNFPGRFSGRQFSNSRSEMNVSTLELGDSALYLCASTRSGGVADTQYFGPGTRLTVL.